A selection of T cell receptor beta chains follows, all from one sample in a study of blood T cell repertoires in COVID-19. Here immunoSEQ multiplex PCR was the method, and the copy in TCRdb shows in-frame clones only, minus some. The sample gives 40,000 to 50,000 clones, 90% of which show up once; around 17% is in the top ten. Specimen: peripheral blood. These receptors all stem from a man between 70 and 80 years old with active COVID-19. Both conserved end residues are part of each CDR3. D genes are given only for firm matches. The listing skips clone size in some rows; elsewhere it reads once, few, many or a size class.

>.|TRBV19|TRBJ2-1|TRBD2
CASSKASGADNEQFF
TGTGCCAGTAGTAAAGCTAGCGGGGCAGACAATGAGCAGTTCTTC
>.|TRBV5-6|TRBJ1-4|TRBD1
CASSLAGTGIATNEKLFF
TGTGCCAGCAGCTTGGCGGGGACAGGGATAGCAACTAATGAAAAACTGTTTTTT
>few|TRBV4-3|TRBJ1-1|.
CASSQESRVNTEAFF
TGCGCCAGCAGCCAAGAATCCAGGGTTAACACTGAAGCTTTCTTT
>.|TRBV19|TRBJ1-1|.
CASSLPGAPGNTEAFF
TGTGCCAGTAGTCTGCCAGGGGCGCCTGGGAACACTGAAGCTTTCTTT
>.|TRBV29-1|TRBJ2-1|TRBD2
CSVERLATTPGNEQFF
TGCAGCGTTGAGCGACTAGCTACCACGCCCGGGAATGAGCAGTTCTTC
>.|TRBV19|TRBJ2-7|TRBD1
CASRRDRGTEQYF
TGTGCCAGTAGACGGGACAGAGGTACCGAGCAGTACTTC
>.|TRBV5-6|TRBJ1-1|TRBD1
CASRPTGGTEAFF
TGTGCCAGCAGACCTACAGGGGGCACTGAAGCTTTCTTT
>.|TRBV12-3/TRBV12-4|TRBJ1-2|.
CASSLQAYSGYTF
TGTGCCAGCAGTTTACAGGCATACTCTGGCTACACCTTC
>.|TRBV21-1|TRBJ1-5|.
CASTAGRIRFNQPQHF
TGTGCCAGCACCGCGGGACGGATTCGTTTTAATCAGCCCCAGCATTTT
>.|TRBV4-1|TRBJ2-7|.
CASSQELGRVYEQYF
TGCGCCAGCAGCCAAGAACTGGGCAGGGTCTACGAGCAGTACTTC
>few|TRBV7-2|TRBJ2-3|TRBD1
CASSPRQGASDTQYF
TGTGCCAGCAGCCCTCGACAGGGGGCCTCAGATACGCAGTATTTT
>once|TRBV3-1/TRBV3-2|TRBJ1-5|.
CASSQGGGGRGNQPQHF
TGTGCCAGCAGCCAAGGAGGTGGCGGGAGGGGCAATCAGCCCCAGCATTTT
>.|TRBV9|TRBJ2-5|TRBD1
CASSVGLGTAQETQYF
TGTGCCAGCAGCGTAGGACTCGGGACAGCTCAAGAGACCCAGTACTTC
>.|TRBV7-8|TRBJ2-1|TRBD2
CASSLRLAGALGFYNEQFF
TGTGCCAGCAGCTTGCGGCTAGCGGGGGCGCTAGGCTTCTACAATGAGCAGTTCTTC
>.|TRBV2|TRBJ2-7|.
CAGRAEMAYEQYF
TGTGCCGGCAGAGCCGAAATGGCCTACGAGCAGTACTTC
>.|TRBV27|TRBJ1-5|.
CATQKEGVGQPQHF
TGTGCCACCCAAAAGGAGGGAGTAGGACAGCCCCAGCATTTT
>.|TRBV19|TRBJ2-7|TRBD2
CASSSGASGGYEQYF
TGTGCCAGTAGTTCGGGGGCTAGCGGGGGGTACGAGCAGTACTTC
>.|TRBV7-3|TRBJ2-2|TRBD2
CASSLLAGGGITGELFF
TGTGCCAGCAGCTTACTAGCGGGAGGCGGAATAACCGGGGAGCTGTTTTTT
>.|TRBV19|TRBJ2-1|.
CASTAHRGAHFNEQFF
TGTGCCAGTACCGCCCACCGGGGGGCCCACTTCAATGAGCAGTTCTTC
>.|TRBV6-2/TRBV6-3|TRBJ2-5|TRBD1
CASSHYRQGSGETQYF
TGTGCCAGCAGCCACTACCGACAGGGGAGTGGGGAGACCCAGTACTTC
>.|TRBV5-4|TRBJ2-7|.
CATKEGATSYEQYF
TGTGCCACCAAGGAGGGCGCTACATCCTACGAGCAGTACTTC
>.|TRBV24-1|TRBJ1-5|.
CATSDSYNQPQHF
TGTGCCACCAGTGATTCCTACAATCAGCCCCAGCATTTT
>.|TRBV7-8|TRBJ1-2|.
CASSLVGAGRDYGYTF
TGTGCCAGCAGCTTAGTAGGGGCCGGGAGGGACTATGGCTACACCTTC
>.|TRBV18|TRBJ2-2|.
CASSPMKSTGELFF
TGTGCCAGCTCACCGATGAAGAGCACCGGGGAGCTGTTTTTT
>.|TRBV7-2|TRBJ2-3|.
CASSWQGSGTLTDTQYF
TGTGCCAGCAGCTGGCAGGGTAGCGGAACCCTCACAGATACGCAGTATTTT
>.|TRBV6-2/TRBV6-3|TRBJ2-7|TRBD1
CASSYSPGGYEQYF
TGTGCCAGCAGTTACTCTCCAGGGGGCTACGAGCAGTACTTC
>.|TRBV27|TRBJ2-1|.
CASSLSGVEQFF
TGTGCCAGCAGTTTATCAGGGGTCGAGCAGTTCTTC
>.|TRBV27|TRBJ2-7|TRBD1
CASRGDRVEQYF
TGTGCCAGCAGAGGGGACAGGGTCGAGCAGTACTTC
>.|TRBV29-1|TRBJ1-5|TRBD1
CSVMAVLGARQGCNQPQHF
TGCAGCGTTATGGCCGTTTTAGGGGCCCGACAGGGGTGCAATCAGCCCCAGCATTTT
>.|TRBV5-8|TRBJ1-2|.
CASSSFGVGYTF
TGTGCCAGCAGCTCCTTCGGGGTCGGCTACACCTTC
>.|TRBV28|TRBJ2-7|TRBD2
CATRETSGGNSYEQYF
TGTGCCACACGGGAAACTAGCGGGGGGAACTCCTACGAGCAGTACTTC
>.|TRBV6-2/TRBV6-3|TRBJ1-5|TRBD1
CASSYFRDRANKPKNQPQHF
TGTGCCAGCAGTTATTTCCGGGACAGGGCAAACAAACCTAAGAATCAGCCCCAGCATTTT
>.|TRBV10-3|TRBJ2-5|.
CATAKAAGGETQYF
TGTGCCACCGCCAAAGCCGCCGGCGGAGAGACCCAGTACTTC
>.|TRBV19|TRBJ2-1|TRBD1
CASSMGGTGSDEQFF
TGTGCCAGTAGTATGGGAGGGACAGGGTCGGATGAGCAGTTCTTC
>.|TRBV2|TRBJ2-3|TRBD2
CASSLSGGTTDTQYF
TGTGCCAGCAGTCTTAGCGGGGGGACCACAGATACGCAGTATTTT
>.|TRBV28|TRBJ2-1|TRBD2
CASSLVGLRLRGTISYNEQFF
TGTGCCAGCAGTTTAGTTGGACTAAGACTGCGGGGGACCATCTCCTACAATGAGCAGTTCTTC
>.|TRBV7-2|TRBJ2-3|TRBD2
CASSSPSGGALDTQYF
TGTGCCAGCAGCTCCCCCAGCGGGGGGGCCTTAGATACGCAGTATTTT
>.|TRBV11-3|TRBJ2-1|TRBD2
CASSLGLQPWTSGGDEQFF
TGTGCCAGCAGCTTAGGACTACAACCTTGGACTAGCGGGGGCGATGAGCAGTTCTTC
>.|TRBV30|TRBJ1-3|.
CAWGPLGGLGGNTIYF
TGTGCCTGGGGTCCACTTGGCGGTTTAGGAGGAAACACCATATATTTT
>.|TRBV3-1/TRBV3-2|TRBJ2-7|.
CASSQDSSGSYEQYF
TGTGCCAGCAGCCAAGATTCGAGCGGCTCCTACGAGCAGTACTTC
>.|TRBV7-2|TRBJ1-2|TRBD1
CASSSSGQGNGYTF
TGTGCCAGCAGCAGTTCGGGACAGGGTAATGGCTACACCTTC
>.|TRBV7-9|TRBJ1-3|.
CASSLWGDSGNTIYF
TGTGCCAGCAGCTTGTGGGGGGACTCTGGAAACACCATATATTTT
>once|TRBV24-1|TRBJ2-2|.
CATSEPWGRGTNTGELFF
TGTGCCACCAGTGAGCCTTGGGGTCGAGGGACGAACACCGGGGAGCTGTTTTTT
>.|TRBV4-2|TRBJ1-6|TRBD1
CASSQAGGGGSPLHF
TGTGCCAGCAGCCAAGCAGGGGGCGGAGGTTCACCCCTCCACTTT
>.|TRBV9|TRBJ2-7|.
CASSVGDSFTYEQYF
TGTGCCAGCAGCGTGGGGGACTCCTTCACGTACGAGCAGTACTTC
>.|TRBV30|TRBJ1-5|.
CAWTNTPNQPQHF
TGTGCCTGGACCAACACCCCCAATCAGCCCCAGCATTTT
>.|TRBV28|TRBJ1-5|.
CASSLSDQGRYQPQHF
TGTGCCAGCAGTTTAAGTGACCAGGGGCGCTATCAGCCCCAGCATTTT
>.|TRBV28|TRBJ1-5|.
CASNTRARGGNQPQHF
TGTGCCAGCAACACCCGGGCCCGGGGTGGGAATCAGCCCCAGCATTTT